These 12 T cell receptor beta chains were all obtained from the same sample, sequenced in a study of CD8 T cells in ankylosing spondylitis. Notes on the study in general: Ankylosing spondylitis blood seemed to carry a telltale TCR beta motif made of seven or eight highly homologous variants.

What these receptors recognize is not known. TCRdb recomputed calls from the 5' RACE reads with MiXCR, one row per CDR3 protein. The sample carries around 540,000 distinct CDR3 sequences, over 9.5% recorded once. Sequenced input: blood, either unsorted or a sorted T cell fraction (not recorded which). The receptors shown here come from a male donor with ankylosing spondylitis.

This clonotype was detected only a few times. This sequence joins TRBV15 and TRBJ1-3, with TRBD1 identical over 9 bases. This CDR3 comprises 12 residues. Germline loops: CDR1 LNHNV, CDR2 YYDKDF (reference sequence). V gave up 8 bases and J gave up 4 bases; unmatched junction bases: 0. CDR3 sequence: CATGTGGNTIYF. CDR3 DNA sequence: TGTGCCACCGGGACAGGGGGAAACACCATATATTTT.

This clonotype occurred a few times. The rearrangement links TRBV6-1 to TRBJ2-5; 7 bases align to TRBD2. The germline gives CDR1 MNHNS, CDR2 SASEGT. The V and J ends lost 7 bases and 5 bases, in that order; junction bases with no gene match: 1. This CDR3 is 11 amino acids long. The CDR3 protein is CASTGGETQYF. The CDR3 DNA reads as TGTGCCAGCACCGGGGGGGAGACCCAGTACTTC.

The chain links TRBV11-2 to TRBJ2-5, with 9 bases fitting TRBD2. Germline V lookup: CDR1 SGHAT, CDR2 FQNNGV. V lost 5 bases, J lost 5 bases, and 6 bases stayed unmatched. This CDR3 has 14 amino acids. CDR3 region: CASSPRREGETQYF. The CDR3 nucleotides read TGTGCCAGCAGCCCCCGGCGGGAGGGGGAGACCCAGTACTTC.

This clonotype turned up a few times. The rearrangement uses TRBV7-8 and TRBJ2-1; possibly TRBD1 for D (5 bases). The CDR3 runs 18 residues. The V end was cut by 4 bases, the J end by 10 bases, with 29 bases between. CDR1 and CDR2 from the germline V gene are SGHVS and FQNEAQ. This CDR3 reads CASSSGYGSPGRAGEQFF. CDR3 sequence (DNA): TGTGCCAGCAGCTCCGGCTACGGATCCCCCGGCAGGGCAGGGGAGCAGTTCTTC.

This clonotype was counted many times. This chain joins TRBV4-2 and TRBJ1-4; D remains ambiguous. The germline V gene has CDR1 LGHNA and CDR2 YNFKEQ. The CDR3 runs to 18 residues. The V and J ends lost 2 bases and 1 base respectively, with 17 bases between them. CDR3 in amino acids: CASSQRFGVQRTNEKLFF. CDR3 DNA: TGTGCCAGCAGCCAAAGATTCGGGGTGCAGCGAACTAATGAAAAACTGTTTTTT.

The chain couples TRBV5-1 to TRBJ1-4; no definite D call. V lost 1 base and J lost 3, with 10 bases in between. Germline V gene data show CDR1 as SGHRS and CDR2 as YFSETQ. The CDR3 is made up of 15 amino acids. CDR3 bases: TGCGCCAGCAGCTTGAGTATGGTAGCTAATGAAAAACTGTTTTTT. It codes for CASSLSMVANEKLFF.

This clonotype was found many times. This chain joins TRBV12-3 or TRBV12-4 and TRBJ2-7, with D possibly called TRBD1 or TRBD2 (6 bases each). The germline V and J ends were trimmed by 4 bases and 5 bases, with 12 bases remaining between them. This CDR3 contains 13 residues. The CDR3 spells CASSSGAPDEQYF. CDR3 nucleotide sequence: TGTGCCAGCAGTTCGGGGGCCCCCGACGAGCAGTACTTC.

Many counts were recorded for this clonotype. The V call is TRBV12-3 or TRBV12-4, the J call TRBJ2-6, with D possibly being TRBD1 or TRBD2 (5 bases each). Trimming pared 5 bases from V and 4 bases from J, leaving 15 bases between. The CDR3 contains 16 residues. The CDR3 region has the DNA TGTGCCAGCAGTGTAACGGGGCGAGTGGGGGCCAACGTCCTGACTTTC. The encoded protein is CASSVTGRVGANVLTF.

V gene TRBV5-1 combines with J gene TRBJ2-7, with 7 bases fitting TRBD1. The CDR3 totals 16 residues. The V and J ends lost 5 bases and 1 base, in that order; junction bases with no gene match: 12. Germline V gene sequence: CDR1 SGHRS, CDR2 YFSETQ. CDR3 in amino acids: CASSLDGTVGSYEQYV. CDR3 DNA sequence: TGCGCCAGCAGTTTAGACGGGACAGTGGGTTCCTACGAGCAGTACGTC.

In its sample, this clonotype was seen a few times. The chain employs TRBV11-2 and TRBJ2-1; 11 nucleotides agree with TRBD2. After removal of 5 bases from V and 7 bases from J, the junction contained 7 bases not matched to a gene. Germline V gene sequence: CDR1 SGHAT, CDR2 FQNNGV. The CDR3 has 15 residues. The CDR3 reads CASSQLAGAPNEQFF. In DNA form, the CDR3 reads TGTGCCAGCAGCCAACTAGCGGGAGCCCCAAATGAGCAGTTCTTC. The entire variable domain, with the rest obtained from reference TRBV11-2 and TRBJ2-1, is as follows: EAGVAQSPRYKIIEKRQSVAFWCNPISGHATLYWYQQILGQGPKLLIQFQNNGVVDDSQLPKDRFSAERLKGVDSTLKIQPAKLEDSAVYLCASSQLAGAPNEQFFGPGTRLTVL.

This clonotype was seen many times. CDR3 sequence: CASSLTGEQYF. CDR3 in DNA: TGTGCCAGCAGTTTGACGGGAGAGCAGTACTTC. This chain uses TRBV12-3 or TRBV12-4 with TRBJ2-7; D might be TRBD2 (5 bases). V dropped 3 bases and J dropped 7 bases, with 7 bases sitting between them. CDR3 length: 11 residues.

CDR3 in DNA: TGTGCCAGCAGACCAGGGTTTGCGTTGTGGCAGTACTTC. Amino acid sequence: CASRPGFALWQYF. J is TRBJ2-7 and V is TRBV6-1, with D tentatively TRBD1 (5 bases). The CDR3 has 13 amino acids. Germline V gene lookup returns CDR1 MNHNS and CDR2 SASEGT. V lost 6 bases and J lost 9, with 18 bases in between.